This T cell receptor beta chain was sequenced in a study of shared clonotypes between healthy human individuals. Study-wide background: Donor composition was a couple of women and three men, aged 18 to 49. Per donor, three plates held CD4 naive cells, three held CD4 memory, two held CD8 naive and one held CD8 memory.

Here immunoSEQ multiplex PCR was the method, and the copy in TCRdb shows in-frame clones only, minus some. The sample records some 2,100,000 clones, 85% to 95% being singletons. In its sample, this clone was seen once. Naive CD8 cells, CD45RO-negative and positively selected for CCR7, excluded terminally differentiated effector memory CD45RA+ cells. The CDR3 runs 16 residues. From germline, CDR1 is MNHEY and CDR2 SVGAGI. V was shortened by 0 bases and J by 6 bases, with 18 bases between the two germline ends. Sequencing was done on a sample of naive CD8+ T cells from PBMCs. This sequence was found in a man between 18 and 29 years old in good health. Some clones in this sample may be carry-over from other donors' samples. The J gene is TRBJ2-7, the V gene TRBV6-5, with D possibly matching TRBD2 (6 bases). The CDR3 nucleotides are TGTGCCAGCAGTTACTCCTTAGGCGAGCGGGTCGGCGAGCAGTACTTC. Protein: CASSYSLGERVGEQYF.